Each of the 4 T cell receptor beta chains below was sequenced from the same sample in a study of CD8 T cells in ankylosing spondylitis. TCRdb re-called the 5' RACE reads with MiXCR, one entry per CDR3 protein. The sample carries some 700,000 distinct CDR3 sequences, around a fifth recorded once. General observations from the study: A motif in TCR beta, a set of roughly eight highly homologous variants, appeared characteristic of ankylosing spondylitis blood.

Their specific antigens are unknown. The sequenced sample was blood, either unsorted or a sorted T cell fraction (not recorded which). The receptors originated from a male donor with ankylosing spondylitis.

The gene calls are TRBV12-3 or TRBV12-4 and TRBJ1-2; D perhaps matches TRBD1 (5 bases). V lost 0 bases and J lost 7, with 12 bases in between. The CDR3 totals 14 residues. The CDR3 is CASSLAGAPFGYTF. DNA of the CDR3: TGTGCCAGCAGTTTAGCCGGGGCGCCCTTTGGCTACACCTTC.

In its sample, this clonotype was seen a few times. The chain combines TRBV12-3 or TRBV12-4 with TRBJ2-5; D uncertain. This CDR3 contains 14 residues. Trimming removed 5 bases at V and 5 bases at J, with 15 bases between. Here the CDR3 DNA reads TGTGCCAGCAGTAAGGGCTACCTGGAGGAGACCCAGTACTTC. This gives the protein CASSKGYLEETQYF.

This clonotype was counted only a few times. The chain carries TRBV11-2 and TRBJ1-2, with 7 bases that match TRBD1. After removal of 2 bases from V and 4 bases from J, the junction contained 7 bases not matched to a gene. The CDR3 consists of 15 residues. Germline CDR1 SGHAT, CDR2 FQNNGV. The CDR3: CASSLLRDSPYGYTF. The CDR3 DNA reads TGTGCCAGCAGCTTACTCCGGGACAGTCCCTATGGCTACACCTTC.

This clonotype was found a few times. The genes are TRBV28 and TRBJ1-4; the D is unclear. Germline V gene sequence: CDR1 MDHEN, CDR2 SYDVKM. V lost 6 bases, J lost 8 bases, and 16 bases lay in between. CDR3 size: 14 residues. CDR3 sequence reads: CASSGGKVNEKLFF. As DNA, the CDR3 is TGTGCCAGCAGCGGTGGGAAGGTTAACGAAAAACTGTTTTTT.